Shown below are 13 T cell receptor beta chains from a single sample sequenced in a study of blood T cell repertoires in COVID-19. TCRdb's table, derived via immunoSEQ multiplex PCR, lists solely in-frame clones and lacks some. The table lists around 200,000 clones, about 81% of them singletons, with roughly 3% in the top ten. The source material was PBMCs or T cells enriched from blood (not recorded which). These receptors were obtained from a woman in her 30s who had recovered from COVID-19.

This chain links TRBV5-1 with TRBJ2-5, with 7 bases matching TRBD2. The V and J ends lost 6 bases and 2 bases, in that order; junction bases with no gene match: 7. Germline assignment: CDR1 SGHRS and CDR2 YFSETQ. This CDR3 spans 14 amino acids. Here the CDR3 reads CASKRDYAQETQYF. The CDR3 DNA is TGCGCCAGCAAGCGGGACTACGCTCAAGAGACCCAGTACTTC.

The chain carries TRBV28 and TRBJ2-5; 8 bases fit TRBD2. The CDR3 totals 16 residues. Trimming removed 7 bases from V and 5 bases from J; junction bases left unmatched: 15. Germline CDR1 and CDR2: MDHEN and SYDVKM. CDR3: CASTSRGGRLQETQYF. CDR3 in DNA: TGTGCCAGCACCTCTCGGGGGGGGCGCCTCCAGGAGACCCAGTACTTC. Looking up the rest from reference TRBV28 and TRBJ2-5 gives the full variable domain: DVKVTQSSRYLVKRTGEKVFLECVQDMDHENMFWYRQDPGLGLRLIYFSYDVKMKEKGDIPEGYSVSREKKERFSLILESASTNQTSMYLCASTSRGGRLQETQYFGPGTRLLVL.

This chain links TRBV10-2 with TRBJ2-5; D might be TRBD2 (6 bases). Per germline, CDR1 WSHSY and CDR2 SAAADI. The CDR3 length is 16 residues. V was shortened by 8 bases and J by 1 base, with 20 bases between the two germline ends. The CDR3 is CASDSGAGPIQETQYF. The CDR3 DNA follows: TGCGCCAGCGATTCTGGGGCGGGGCCCATCCAAGAGACCCAGTACTTC.

The chain uses TRBV7-2 and TRBJ1-6; 7 bases line up with TRBD1. The CDR3 runs 17 residues. Germline-derived CDR1 and CDR2 are SGHTA and FQGNSA. V lost 5 bases, J lost 8 bases, and 15 bases stayed unmatched. The CDR3 bases are TGTGCCAGCAGCCCCCGGACAGGAACAATGGGGTATTCACCCCTCCACTTT. This translates into CASSPRTGTMGYSPLHF.

The V call is TRBV7-9, the J call TRBJ1-4, with D maybe TRBD1 (5 bases). This CDR3 has 13 residues. The germline V and J ends were trimmed by 3 bases and 11 bases, with 13 bases remaining between them. Germline CDR1 SEHNR, CDR2 FQNEAQ (reference sequence). The CDR3 sequence: CASSFDSLGKLFF. CDR3 in DNA: TGTGCCAGCAGCTTCGACAGCCTGGGGAAACTGTTTTTT.

The chain links TRBV14 to TRBJ1-2, with TRBD1 identical over 8 bases. The V gene's germline CDR1 is SGHDN and CDR2 FVKESK. V shed 1 base and J 4 bases; nucleotides not matched to a gene: 5. CDR3 length: 15 residues. This chain's CDR3 is CASSQAGTGVYGYTF. CDR3 DNA sequence: TGTGCCAGCAGCCAAGCCGGGACAGGCGTCTATGGCTACACCTTC.

The rearrangement uses TRBV10-3 and TRBJ1-6; TRBD1 might be the D (5 bases). V dropped 4 bases and J dropped 5 bases, with 9 bases sitting between them. Germline V gene sequence: CDR1 ENHRY, CDR2 SYGVKD. The length of the CDR3 is 14 residues. CDR3 residues: CAISVDSDNSPLHF. CDR3 nucleotides: TGTGCCATCAGTGTAGACAGCGATAATTCACCCCTCCACTTT.

The chain links TRBV5-4 to TRBJ2-2; tentative D call: TRBD2 (6 bases). The CDR3 covers 15 residues. Deletions cut 0 bases from V and 2 bases from J, with 8 bases between. CDR1 and CDR2 from the germline V gene are SGHNT and YYREEE (reference sequence). As DNA, the CDR3 is TGTGCCAGCAGCTTGGTGCGGGACAACACCGGGGAGCTGTTTTTT. It codes for CASSLVRDNTGELFF.

V usage is TRBV12-3 or TRBV12-4 and J usage is TRBJ1-1; the D is unclear. This CDR3 contains 12 residues. The germline V and J ends were trimmed by 10 bases and 4 bases, with 13 bases remaining between them. The CDR3 DNA sequence: TGTGCCACCCAAATTCAGTTCACTGAAGCTTTCTTT. Protein sequence: CATQIQFTEAFF.

This chain joins TRBV6-5 and TRBJ2-1; TRBD2 matches at 9 bases. This CDR3 has 14 residues. With 5 bases clipped from V and 6 bases from J, the junction kept 5 bases outside the gene matches. Germline V lookup: CDR1 MNHEY, CDR2 SVGAGI. Here the CDR3 reads CASSLGTSLNEQFF. DNA for the CDR3: TGTGCCAGCAGTCTCGGGACTAGCCTCAATGAGCAGTTCTTC.

V is TRBV19 and J is TRBJ2-2; possibly TRBD1 for D (6 bases). This CDR3 has 15 amino acids. Germline values: CDR1 LNHDA, CDR2 SQIVND (reference sequence). The V end lost 3 bases, the J end lost 0 bases, and 8 bases lay between the germline ends. The CDR3 nucleotides read TGTGCCAGTAGTATCAGGGGCGCGAACACCGGGGAGCTGTTTTTT. Protein sequence: CASSIRGANTGELFF.

This clone was seen a single time. This sequence joins TRBV16 and TRBJ2-1; TRBD2 matches 12 bases. V shed 1 base, J shed 9 bases, and the junction held 7 bases outside the gene matches. CDR3 length equals 16 residues. The V gene's germline CDR1 is KGHSY and CDR2 FQNENV. This CDR3 reads CASSQLSSGRATEQFF. As DNA, the CDR3 is TGTGCCAGCAGCCAATTGTCTAGCGGGAGGGCCACTGAGCAGTTCTTC. The full variable domain, in which reference TRBV16 and TRBJ2-1 provide the parts outside the CDR3, is GEEVAQTPKHLVRGEGQKAKLYCAPIKGHSYVFWYQQVLKNEFKFLISFQNENVFDETGMPKERFSAKCLPNSPCSLEIQATKLEDSAVYFCASSQLSSGRATEQFFGPGTRLTVL.

The chain combines TRBV5-6 with TRBJ2-3; weak D call: TRBD2 (5 bases). The germline gives CDR1 SGHDT, CDR2 YYEEEE. Trimming removed 3 bases from V and 4 bases from J, with 6 bases in between. The CDR3 is made up of 12 amino acids. CDR3 protein: CASSSAADTQYF. For the CDR3, the DNA is TGTGCCAGCAGCTCAGCGGCAGATACGCAGTATTTT.